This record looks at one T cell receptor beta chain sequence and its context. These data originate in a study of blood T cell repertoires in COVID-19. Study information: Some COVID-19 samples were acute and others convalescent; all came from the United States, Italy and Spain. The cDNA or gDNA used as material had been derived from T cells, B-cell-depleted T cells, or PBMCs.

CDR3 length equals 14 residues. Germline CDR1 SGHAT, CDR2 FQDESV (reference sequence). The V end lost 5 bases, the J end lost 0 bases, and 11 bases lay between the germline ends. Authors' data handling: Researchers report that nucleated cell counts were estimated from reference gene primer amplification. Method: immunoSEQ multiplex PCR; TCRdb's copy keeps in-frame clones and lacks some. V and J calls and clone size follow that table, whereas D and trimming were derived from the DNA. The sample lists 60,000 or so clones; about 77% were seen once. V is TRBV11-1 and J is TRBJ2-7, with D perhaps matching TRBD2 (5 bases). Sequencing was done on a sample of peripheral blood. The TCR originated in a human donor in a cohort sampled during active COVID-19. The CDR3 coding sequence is TGTGCCAGCAGCCGAGGACTCTTCTCCTACGAGCAGTACTTC. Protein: CASSRGLFSYEQYF.